The 8 T cell receptor beta chains below all came from one sample that was sequenced in a study of tumor and adjacent non-tumor tissue in lung cancer. No cell sorting was done before RNA was extracted from the tissue. TCRbeta libraries were built with three rounds of nested PCR, modified from ARM-PCR. Each CDR3 protein is one row after TCRdb ran MiXCR on the multiplex PCR reads. The sample consists of just over 200,000 distinct CDR3 sequences, 71% of them appearing once. Specimen: lung tumor tissue. The receptor set was obtained from a man in his sixties with non-small cell lung cancer.

Concerning this clonotype: A read error may account for a junction end that differs from germline. The CDR3 protein is CNARPLAFSSYEQYF. CDR3 coding DNA: TGCAATGCTAGACCCTTAGCTTTCAGCTCCTACGAGCAGTACTTC. The chain links TRBV20-1 to TRBJ2-7; D not certain. Germline assignment: CDR1 DFQATT and CDR2 SNEGSKA (reference sequence). This CDR3 region has 15 residues.

The count of this clonotype is one. This may stem from a read error, because a much larger clone lies one nucleotide away. The conserved final phenylalanine or tryptophan is absent from the CDR3, which likely points to a read error. V is TRBV6-2 or TRBV6-3 and J is TRBJ1-1; D unresolved. V lost 6 bases and J 9 bases, leaving 17 bases between the germline ends. Germline assignment: CDR1 MNHEY and CDR2 SVGEGT. The CDR3 is 13 amino acids. CDR3 sequence: CASRKGDRIQAFY. The CDR3, as DNA: TGTGCCAGCAGAAAGGGAGATCGTATCCAAGCTTTCTAT.

V usage is TRBV20-1 and J usage is TRBJ2-2; D might be TRBD1 or TRBD2, each matching 5 bases. Germline lookup yields CDR1 DFQATT and CDR2 SNEGSKA (reference sequence). The CDR3 length is 16 residues. CDR3: CAAREGIGGYTGELFF. CDR3 in DNA: TGCGCTGCTAGAGAGGGGATTGGTGGGTACACCGGGGAGCTGTTTTTT.

Notes on this clonotype: The junction shows a germline mismatch at one end, possibly a read error. The genes are TRBV7-8 and TRBJ2-3, with TRBD2 identical over 8 bases. The CDR3 has 17 amino acids. CDR1 SGHVS and CDR2 FQNEAQ come from the germline V gene. The CDR3 loop reads CASSRGFGTRDTDTQYF. In nucleotides, the CDR3 is TGTGCCAGCAGCCGCGGGTTTGGGACTAGGGACACAGATACGCAATATTTT.

With respect to this clonotype: A junction end diverges from the germline sequence, so it may reflect a read error. J is TRBJ2-7 and V is TRBV20-1; D uncertain. CDR1 and CDR2 from the germline V gene are DFQATT and SNEGSKA (reference sequence). The CDR3 is made up of 14 amino acids. This chain's CDR3 is CTARDMGLSYEQYF. In DNA form, the CDR3 reads TGCACTGCTAGAGATATGGGGTTATCCTACGAGCAGTACTTC.

On this clonotype itself: Germline is not matched at one junction end, which may reflect a read error. The V gene is TRBV6-1, the J gene TRBJ2-3, with D maybe TRBD1 (7 bases). The CDR3 runs 15 residues. Looked up from germline, CDR1 is MNHNS and CDR2 is SASEGT. CDR3 region: CASSEGHQGGDTRYF. The CDR3 nucleotides are TGTGCCAGCAGTGAAGGACACCAGGGGGGTGATACGCGGTATTTT.

This clonotype has just a few counts. This chain uses TRBV4-1 with TRBJ1-2; D not certain. This CDR3 spans 16 amino acids. V lost 0 bases and J lost 0, with 11 bases in between. The germline V gene has CDR1 MGHRA and CDR2 YSYEKL. This CDR3 is CASSQDLQRANYGYTF. The CDR3 DNA reads TGCGCCAGCAGCCAAGATCTCCAGAGAGCTAACTATGGCTACACCTTC.

Comment on this clonotype: A read error may account for a junction end that differs from germline. This rearrangement joins TRBV11-2 to TRBJ2-2; D ambiguous. The CDR3 is 13 residues long. CDR1 is SGHAT, CDR2 FQNNGV, per germline. The CDR3 nucleotides read TGTGCCAGCAGTTTGGGCGGCACCTGGGAGCTGTTTTTT. Residues: CASSLGGTWELFF.